Here is one T cell receptor beta chain with its context. Its matching antigen is unknown. Data came from immunoSEQ multiplex PCR; TCRdb stores just in-frame clones and leaves some out. The sample contains about 110,000 clones, approximately 90% of which appear only once. The data belong to a study of graft-versus-host responses after intestinal transplantation. Study information: Recipients received multivisceral, liver-intestinal, or isolated intestinal transplants.

V shed 6 bases, J shed 8 bases, and the junction held 3 bases outside the gene matches. CDR1 is MRHNA, CDR2 SNTAGT, per germline. This CDR3 region has 12 residues. The J gene is TRBJ2-1, the V gene TRBV6-4, with 8 bases fitting TRBD1. This receptor was taken from a human donor who was the organ donor for an intestinal transplant. The source material was unstimulated CD4+ T cells sorted from spleen or lymph node cells, sampled before transplant. Here the CDR3 DNA reads TGTGCCAGCAGCGGACAGGGTGATGAGCAGTTCTTC. The encoded protein is CASSGQGDEQFF.